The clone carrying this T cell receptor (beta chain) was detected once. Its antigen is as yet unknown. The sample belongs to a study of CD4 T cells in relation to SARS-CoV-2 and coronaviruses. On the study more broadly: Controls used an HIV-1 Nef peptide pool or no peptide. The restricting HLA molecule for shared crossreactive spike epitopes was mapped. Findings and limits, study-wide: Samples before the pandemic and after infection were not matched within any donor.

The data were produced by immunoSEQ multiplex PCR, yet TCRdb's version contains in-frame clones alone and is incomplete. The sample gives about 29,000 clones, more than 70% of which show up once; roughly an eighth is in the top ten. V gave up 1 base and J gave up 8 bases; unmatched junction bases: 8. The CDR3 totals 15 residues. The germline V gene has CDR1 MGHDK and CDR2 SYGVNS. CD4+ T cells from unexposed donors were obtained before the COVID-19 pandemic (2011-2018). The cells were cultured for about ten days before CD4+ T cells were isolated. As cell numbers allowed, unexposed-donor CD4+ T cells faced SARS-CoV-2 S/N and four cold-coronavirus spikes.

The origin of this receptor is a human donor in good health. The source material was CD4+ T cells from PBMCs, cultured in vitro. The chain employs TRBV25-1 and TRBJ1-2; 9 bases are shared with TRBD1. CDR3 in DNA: TGTGCCAGCAGTGAATGGGCGGGACAGGGAGGAGGCTACACCTTC. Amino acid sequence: CASSEWAGQGGGYTF.